The 25 T cell receptor beta chains presented below share a single source sample, sequenced in a study of shared clonotypes between healthy human individuals. Sequencing used immunoSEQ multiplex PCR; TCRdb keeps in-frame clones, though not all of them. The sample yields about 1.1 million clones, about four fifths seen once. Sequencing was performed on memory CD4+ T cells from PBMCs. Subset described: CD45RA-negative fraction. Receptors originate from a young man in good health. Some clones in this sample may be carry-over from other donors' samples.

This chain joins TRBV9 and TRBJ2-3; D possibly uses TRBD1 or TRBD2 (6 bases each). There are 17 residues in the CDR3. CDR1 SGDLS and CDR2 YYNGEE come from the germline V gene. With 6 bases removed from V and 0 bases from J, the gap between germline ends came to 20 bases. Here the CDR3 reads CASNPGATESSTDTQYF. CDR3 nucleotide sequence: TGTGCCAGCAACCCGGGGGCTACAGAAAGTAGCACAGATACGCAGTATTTT.

This chain links TRBV18 with TRBJ2-5; 9 nucleotides agree with TRBD2. V trimming: 2 bases; J trimming: 5 bases; junction bases outside the gene matches: 12. Germline assignment: CDR1 KGHSH and CDR2 LQKENI. CDR3 length: 17 residues. CDR3 nucleotide sequence: TGTGCCAGCTCACCATCTAGCGGGACCTCTCCGGGGGAGACCCAGTACTTC. Amino acid sequence: CASSPSSGTSPGETQYF.

A remark on this clone: The same CDR3 can be traced to other DNA sequences in this sample. V and J are TRBV5-1 and TRBJ1-1; maybe TRBD1 (6 bases). CDR1 is SGHRS, CDR2 YFSETQ, per germline. CDR3 size: 13 residues. The germline V and J ends were trimmed by 4 bases and 4 bases, with 11 bases remaining between them. Here the CDR3 DNA reads TGCGCCAGCAGCCTAGGGGGGAGCACTGAAGCTTTCTTT. It is translated as CASSLGGSTEAFF. Supplemented by reference TRBV5-1 and TRBJ1-1, the full variable domain reads KAGVTQTPRYLIKTRGQQVTLSCSPISGHRSVSWYQQTPGQGLQFLFEYFSETQRNKGNFPGRFSGRQFSNSRSEMNVSTLELGDSALYLCASSLGGSTEAFFGQGTRLTVV.

The rearrangement uses TRBV13 and TRBJ1-4, with TRBD1 identical over 9 bases. The germline CDR1 and CDR2 sequences are PRHDT and FYEKMQ (reference sequence). This CDR3 region has 13 residues. The V gene end was trimmed by 4 bases and the J gene end by 13 bases; junction bases not matched to a gene: 7. The CDR3 region is CASSSQGARVLFF. CDR3 sequence (DNA): TGTGCCAGCAGCTCACAGGGGGCGCGGGTACTGTTTTTT.

The V call is TRBV6-6, the J call TRBJ1-2, with D possibly being TRBD1 (6 bases). Trimming took 7 bases from V and 5 from J, leaving 17 bases between them. The CDR3 length is 14 residues. Germline V gives CDR1 MNHNY, CDR2 SVGAGI (reference sequence). The CDR3 nucleotides are TGTGCCAGCACCTATTTGACAGGAACTTATGGCTACACCTTC. It codes for CASTYLTGTYGYTF.

The chain uses TRBV18 and TRBJ2-4, with 7 bases that match TRBD1. The CDR3 extends over 16 amino acids. Trimming at V came to 6 bases and at J to 3 bases, leaving 11 bases not matched to a gene. CDR1 is KGHSH and CDR2 is LQKENI in the germline V gene. The CDR3 sequence: CASSRLTGTVKNIQYF. CDR3 in DNA: TGTGCCAGCTCGCGCCTCACCGGGACAGTCAAAAACATTCAGTACTTC.

This chain uses TRBV28 with TRBJ1-1, with D maybe TRBD1 (6 bases). The CDR3 contains 15 residues. Deletions cut 6 bases from V and 2 bases from J, with 16 bases between. From germline, CDR1 is MDHEN and CDR2 SYDVKM. The chain's CDR3 is CASRPGTPINTEAFF. The CDR3 coding sequence is TGTGCCAGCAGGCCCGGGACACCCATTAACACTGAAGCTTTCTTT.

V usage is TRBV7-2 and J usage is TRBJ2-5; D is unresolved. Germline CDR1 SGHTA, CDR2 FQGNSA. V was clipped by 1 base and J by 2 bases, with 8 bases between them. The CDR3 loop spans 14 amino acids. The CDR3 is CASSLGVAQETQYF. The CDR3, as DNA: TGTGCCAGCAGCTTAGGCGTGGCTCAAGAGACCCAGTACTTC.

The gene calls are TRBV7-7 and TRBJ2-2, with 8 bases matching TRBD1. The CDR3 is 14 amino acids. With V trimmed by 5 bases and J by 4 bases, 3 bases remained unmatched. Per germline, CDR1 SSHAT and CDR2 FNYEAQ (reference sequence). CDR3 sequence reads: CASSKTGVTGELFF. The CDR3 DNA follows: TGTGCCAGCAGCAAGACAGGGGTCACCGGGGAGCTGTTTTTT.

The chain links TRBV5-1 to TRBJ2-3, with D maybe TRBD1 (6 bases). V was pared by 4 bases and J by 3 bases, with 12 bases between. Looked up from germline, CDR1 is SGHRS and CDR2 is YFSETQ. CDR3 length equals 14 residues. This CDR3 reads CASSPRTVTDTQYF. CDR3 DNA: TGCGCCAGCAGCCCACGGACAGTGACAGATACGCAGTATTTT.

This clone was counted many times. The V call is TRBV4-2, the J call TRBJ2-3, with no clear D. The CDR3 runs 12 residues. V dropped 5 bases and J dropped 4 bases, with 7 bases sitting between them. CDR1 LGHNA and CDR2 YNFKEQ come from the germline V gene. The CDR3 DNA sequence: TGTGCCAGCAGCTGGCTAGCAGATACGCAGTATTTT. It encodes CASSWLADTQYF.

The chain is built from TRBV5-6 and TRBJ2-3; D is uncertain. The CDR3 is 16 amino acids. V was pared by 4 bases and J by 1 base, with 16 bases between. Germline loops: CDR1 SGHDT, CDR2 YYEEEE. CDR3 nucleotide sequence: TGTGCCAGCAGCAGAACTGAGGTTTGGGGCACAGATACGCAGTATTTT. This translates into CASSRTEVWGTDTQYF.

About this clone: A much larger clone lies a single base off, so this may be a read error. This sample also contains other DNA sequences that code for the same CDR3. The genes are TRBV5-1 and TRBJ1-2; 10 bases align to TRBD1. In germline, CDR1 is SGHRS, CDR2 YFSETQ. The CDR3 runs to 14 residues. V shed 4 bases and J 2 bases; nucleotides not matched to a gene: 2. The CDR3 sequence: CASSPGQGNYGYTF. CDR3 DNA: TGCGCCAGCAGCCCGGGACAGGGGAACTATGGCTACACCTTC.

The genes are TRBV6-6 and TRBJ2-3, with 9 positions matching TRBD1. Unmatched junction bases numbered 9, after V lost 5 bases and J lost 9 bases. Germline CDR1 reads MNHNY; CDR2 reads SVGAGI (reference sequence). The CDR3 extends over 14 amino acids. The CDR3 sequence is CASSTGQGPATQYF. CDR3 sequence (DNA): TGTGCCAGCAGTACCGGACAGGGGCCAGCGACGCAGTATTTT.

J is TRBJ1-5 and V is TRBV29-1; D is perhaps TRBD1 (5 bases). The V end lost 3 bases, the J end lost 7 bases, and 13 bases lay between the germline ends. This CDR3 has 13 residues. Germline V gives CDR1 SQVTM, CDR2 ANQGSEA. Here the CDR3 reads CSVDGGVGQPQHF. In DNA, the CDR3 is TGCAGCGTTGATGGGGGAGTCGGCCAGCCCCAGCATTTT.

The chain joins TRBV28 to TRBJ2-3; D possibly corresponds to TRBD1 (6 bases). CDR3 length: 16 amino acids. V lost 2 bases and J 0 bases, leaving 12 bases between the germline ends. Germline V gene data show CDR1 as MDHEN and CDR2 as SYDVKM. CDR3 protein: CASSLGQGLSTDTQYF. The DNA of the CDR3 is TGTGCCAGCAGTTTAGGGCAGGGGCTGAGCACAGATACGCAGTATTTT.

The genes are TRBV6-5 and TRBJ2-7, with TRBD2 identical over 11 bases. CDR3 length equals 15 residues. Germline CDR1 MNHEY, CDR2 SVGAGI. The V gene end was trimmed by 6 bases and the J gene end by 6 bases; junction bases not matched to a gene: 10. The CDR3 DNA reads TGTGCCAGCAGGCCCCTAGCGGGAGGCCGGGGCGAGCAGTACTTC. It encodes CASRPLAGGRGEQYF.

This chain links TRBV5-5 with TRBJ2-7; D might be TRBD1 (6 bases). Trimming took off 3 bases at V and 4 bases at J, with 17 bases between the two ends. The CDR3 consists of 15 residues. Germline loops: CDR1 SGHKS, CDR2 YYEKEE (reference sequence). The CDR3 spells CASSSTAVGGYEQYF. As DNA, the CDR3 is TGTGCCAGCAGCTCGACAGCAGTAGGGGGATACGAGCAGTACTTC.

The genes are TRBV7-9 and TRBJ2-7, with D tentatively TRBD2 (5 bases). CDR3 length: 13 residues. V gave up 6 bases and J gave up 12 bases, with 21 bases separating them. Germline V CDR1 and CDR2: SEHNR, FQNEAQ (reference sequence). CDR3 loop: CASSRGFGERPYF. CDR3 nucleotides: TGTGCCAGCAGTCGAGGGTTCGGGGAAAGACCGTACTTC.

This clone was seen ten or more times. The chain is built from TRBV4-2 and TRBJ1-5; D is unclear. Trimming stripped 5 bases from V and 3 bases from J, with 8 bases between. This CDR3 is built from 13 residues. The V gene's germline CDR1 is LGHNA and CDR2 YNFKEQ. CDR3 DNA: TGTGCCAGCAGCTCTCAATACAATCAGCCCCAGCATTTT. Its protein product is CASSSQYNQPQHF.

V and J are TRBV4-3 and TRBJ2-7; TRBD1 matches 10 bases. V trimming: 1 base; J trimming: 3 bases; junction bases outside the gene matches: 9. CDR1 is LGHNA, CDR2 YSLEER, per germline. CDR3 size: 17 residues. CDR3 loop: CASSQGIMGQGNYEQYF. DNA of the CDR3: TGCGCCAGCAGCCAAGGGATCATGGGACAGGGGAACTACGAGCAGTACTTC.

About this clone: Germline is not matched at one junction end, which may reflect a read error. The V gene is TRBV5-4, the J gene TRBJ2-1; 15 positions agree with TRBD2. Germline lookup yields CDR1 SGHNT and CDR2 YYREEE (reference sequence). This CDR3 is built from 15 residues. The CDR3 spells CASSLGGLAGGPGVF. The CDR3 DNA sequence: TGTGCCAGCAGCTTGGGGGGACTAGCGGGAGGCCCCGGAGTCTTC.

V is TRBV6-5 and J is TRBJ2-1, with D tentatively TRBD2 (5 bases). This CDR3 region has 15 residues. V lost 2 bases to trimming and J lost 5 bases, with 13 bases between them. Germline V gives CDR1 MNHEY, CDR2 SVGAGI. DNA of the CDR3: TGTGCCAGCAGTTACCGACGGGAAAGAAACAATGAGCAGTTCTTC. Its protein is CASSYRRERNNEQFF.

V and J are TRBV29-1 and TRBJ1-1; D is unresolved. V was shortened by 3 bases and J by 0 bases, with 5 bases between the two germline ends. CDR3 size: 12 residues. Per the germline V gene, CDR1 is SQVTM and CDR2 is ANQGSEA. Here the CDR3 reads CSVDTLNTEAFF. CDR3 in DNA: TGCAGCGTTGACACCCTGAACACTGAAGCTTTCTTT.

The chain carries TRBV11-3 and TRBJ2-2, with 8 nucleotides matching TRBD1. Losses at the gene ends were 5 bases for V and 0 bases for J; bases not matched to a gene: 5. The CDR3 is made up of 16 amino acids. Germline loops: CDR1 SGHNT, CDR2 YENEEA. Here the CDR3 reads CASSRGQGSNTGELFF. The DNA for the CDR3 is TGTGCCAGCAGCCGCGGACAGGGCTCGAACACCGGGGAGCTGTTTTTT.